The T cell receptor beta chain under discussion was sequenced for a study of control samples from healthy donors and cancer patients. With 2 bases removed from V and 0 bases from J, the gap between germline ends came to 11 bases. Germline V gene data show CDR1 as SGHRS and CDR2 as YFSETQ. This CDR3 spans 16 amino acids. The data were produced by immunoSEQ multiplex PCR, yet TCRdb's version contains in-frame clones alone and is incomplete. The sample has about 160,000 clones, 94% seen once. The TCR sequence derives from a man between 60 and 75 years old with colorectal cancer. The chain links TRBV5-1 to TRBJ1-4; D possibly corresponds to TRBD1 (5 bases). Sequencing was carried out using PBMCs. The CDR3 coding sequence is TGCGCCAGCAGCTTTGGGACGATCGCAACTAATGAAAAACTGTTTTTT. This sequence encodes CASSFGTIATNEKLFF.